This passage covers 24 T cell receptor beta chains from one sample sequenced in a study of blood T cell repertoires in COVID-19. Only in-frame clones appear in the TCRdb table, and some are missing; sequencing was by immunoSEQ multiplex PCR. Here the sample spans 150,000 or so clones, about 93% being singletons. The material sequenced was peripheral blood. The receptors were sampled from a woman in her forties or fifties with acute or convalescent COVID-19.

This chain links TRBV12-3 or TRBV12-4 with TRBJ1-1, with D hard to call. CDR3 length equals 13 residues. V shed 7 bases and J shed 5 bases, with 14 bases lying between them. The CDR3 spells CASTTIGLTEAFF. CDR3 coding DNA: TGTGCCAGCACCACGATCGGGTTGACTGAAGCTTTCTTT.

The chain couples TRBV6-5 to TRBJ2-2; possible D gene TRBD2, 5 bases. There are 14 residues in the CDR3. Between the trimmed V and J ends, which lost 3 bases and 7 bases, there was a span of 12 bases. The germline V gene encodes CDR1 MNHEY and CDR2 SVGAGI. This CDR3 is CASSYLAKGGELFF. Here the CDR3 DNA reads TGTGCCAGCAGTTATCTAGCTAAAGGCGGGGAGCTGTTTTTT.

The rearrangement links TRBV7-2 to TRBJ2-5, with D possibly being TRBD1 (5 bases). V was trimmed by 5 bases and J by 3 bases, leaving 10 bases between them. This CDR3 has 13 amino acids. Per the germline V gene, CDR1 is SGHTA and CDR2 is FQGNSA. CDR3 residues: CASSPSREETQYF. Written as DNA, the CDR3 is TGTGCCAGCAGCCCCAGCAGGGAAGAGACCCAGTACTTC.

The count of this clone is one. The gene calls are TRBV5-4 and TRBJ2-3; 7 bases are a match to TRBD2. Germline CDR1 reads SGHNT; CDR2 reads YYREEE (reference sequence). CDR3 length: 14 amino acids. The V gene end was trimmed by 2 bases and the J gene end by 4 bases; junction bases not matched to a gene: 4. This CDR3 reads CASSLSRESDTQYF. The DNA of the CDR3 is TGTGCCAGCAGCTTATCGCGGGAGTCAGATACGCAGTATTTT.

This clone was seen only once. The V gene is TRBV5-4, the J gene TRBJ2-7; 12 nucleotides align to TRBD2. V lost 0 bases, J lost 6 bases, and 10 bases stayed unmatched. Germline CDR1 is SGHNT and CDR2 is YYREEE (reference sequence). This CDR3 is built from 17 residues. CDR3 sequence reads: CASSLESILAGGGEQYF. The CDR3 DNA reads TGTGCCAGCAGCTTGGAATCCATACTAGCGGGAGGAGGCGAGCAGTACTTC.

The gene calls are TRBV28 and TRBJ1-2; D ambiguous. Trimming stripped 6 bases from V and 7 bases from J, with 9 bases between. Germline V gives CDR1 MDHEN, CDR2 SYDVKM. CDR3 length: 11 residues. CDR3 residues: CASSSSTGYTF. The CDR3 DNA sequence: TGTGCCAGCAGCTCCTCTACTGGCTACACCTTC.

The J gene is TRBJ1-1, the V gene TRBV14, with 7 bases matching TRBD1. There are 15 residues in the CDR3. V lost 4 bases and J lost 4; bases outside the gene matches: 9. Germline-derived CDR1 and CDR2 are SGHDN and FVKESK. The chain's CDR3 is CASSLWTGRGTEAFF. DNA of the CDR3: TGTGCCAGCAGCCTCTGGACAGGCCGGGGCACTGAAGCTTTCTTT. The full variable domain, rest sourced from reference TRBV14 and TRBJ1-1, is EAGVTQFPSHSVIEKGQTVTLRCDPISGHDNLYWYRRVMGKEIKFLLHFVKESKQDESGMPNNRFLAERTGGTYSTLKVQPAELEDSGVYFCASSLWTGRGTEAFFGQGTRLTVV.

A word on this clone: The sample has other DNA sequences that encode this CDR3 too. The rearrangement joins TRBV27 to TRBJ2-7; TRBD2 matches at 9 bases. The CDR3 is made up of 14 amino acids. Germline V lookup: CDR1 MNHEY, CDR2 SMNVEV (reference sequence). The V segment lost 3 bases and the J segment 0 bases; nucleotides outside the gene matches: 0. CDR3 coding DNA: TGTGCCAGCAGTTTTAGCGGGGGCTCCTACGAGCAGTACTTC. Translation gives CASSFSGGSYEQYF.

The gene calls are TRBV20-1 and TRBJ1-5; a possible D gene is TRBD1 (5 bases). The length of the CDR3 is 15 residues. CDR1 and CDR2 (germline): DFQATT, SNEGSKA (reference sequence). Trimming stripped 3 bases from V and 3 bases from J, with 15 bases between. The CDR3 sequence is CSASMSGGTNQPQHF. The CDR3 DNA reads TGCAGTGCTAGTATGTCCGGGGGAACCAATCAGCCCCAGCATTTT.

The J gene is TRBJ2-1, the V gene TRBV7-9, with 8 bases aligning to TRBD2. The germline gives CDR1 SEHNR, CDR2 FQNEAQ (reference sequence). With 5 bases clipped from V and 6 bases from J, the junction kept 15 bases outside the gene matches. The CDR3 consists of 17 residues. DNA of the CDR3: TGTGCCAGCAGCAACCTTTTTTCGGGAGGGCCAAGCAATGAGCAGTTCTTC. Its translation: CASSNLFSGGPSNEQFF.

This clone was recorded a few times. The CDR3 protein is CASSPDRKDQPQHF. CDR3 in DNA: TGTGCCAGCAGCCCCGACAGGAAGGATCAGCCCCAGCATTTT. The V and J genes are TRBV7-2 and TRBJ1-5; perhaps TRBD1 as D (6 bases). Germline CDR1 SGHTA, CDR2 FQGNSA. CDR3 size: 14 residues. V lost 5 bases, J lost 5 bases, and 13 bases lay in between.

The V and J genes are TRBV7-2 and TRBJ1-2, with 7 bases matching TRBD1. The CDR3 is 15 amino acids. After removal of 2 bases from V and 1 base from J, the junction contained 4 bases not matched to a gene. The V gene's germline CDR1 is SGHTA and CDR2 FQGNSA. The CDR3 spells CASSLRQGDNYGYTF. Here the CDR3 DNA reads TGTGCCAGCAGCTTACGACAGGGTGATAACTATGGCTACACCTTC.

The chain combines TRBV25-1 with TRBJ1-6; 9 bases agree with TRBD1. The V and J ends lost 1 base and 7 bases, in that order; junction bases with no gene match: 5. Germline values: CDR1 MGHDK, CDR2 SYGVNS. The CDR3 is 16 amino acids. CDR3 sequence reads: CASSEWGQGLNSPLHF. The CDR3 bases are TGTGCCAGCAGTGAATGGGGACAGGGACTCAATTCACCCCTCCACTTT.

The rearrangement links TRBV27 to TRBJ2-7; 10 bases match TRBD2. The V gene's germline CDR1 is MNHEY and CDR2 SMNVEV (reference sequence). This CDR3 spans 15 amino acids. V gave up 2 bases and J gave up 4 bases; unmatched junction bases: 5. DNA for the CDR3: TGTGCCAGCAGTTTAAGTATAGCGGGGGGTTACGAGCAGTACTTC. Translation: CASSLSIAGGYEQYF.

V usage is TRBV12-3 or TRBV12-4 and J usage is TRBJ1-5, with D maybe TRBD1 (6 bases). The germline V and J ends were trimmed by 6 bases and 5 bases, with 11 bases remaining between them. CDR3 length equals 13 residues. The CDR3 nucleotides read TGTGCCAGCAGCCGACAGGAGCATCAGCCCCAGCATTTT. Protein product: CASSRQEHQPQHF.

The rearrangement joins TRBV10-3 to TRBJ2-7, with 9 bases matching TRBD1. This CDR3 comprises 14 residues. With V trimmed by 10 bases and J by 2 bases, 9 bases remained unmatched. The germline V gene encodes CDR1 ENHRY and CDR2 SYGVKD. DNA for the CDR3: TGTGCCACGAGCCCGGGACAGGGAACCTACGAGCAGTACTTC. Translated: CATSPGQGTYEQYF.

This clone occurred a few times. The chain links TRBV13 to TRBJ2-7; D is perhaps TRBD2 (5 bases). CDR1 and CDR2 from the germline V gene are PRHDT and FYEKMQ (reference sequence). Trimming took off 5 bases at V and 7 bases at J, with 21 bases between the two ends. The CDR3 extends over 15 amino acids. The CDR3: CASSLRTGGGREQYF. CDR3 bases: TGTGCCAGCAGCCTGCGGACTGGTGGAGGTAGAGAGCAGTACTTC.

DNA for the CDR3: TGTGCCATCAGCGGGACTAGCGGGAGTTCGGATGAGCAGTTCTTC. Its protein product is CAISGTSGSSDEQFF. This chain joins TRBV10-3 and TRBJ2-1; 14 bases match TRBD2. J gave up 8 bases and V 6 bases, and 6 bases lay outside the gene matches. The germline V gene has CDR1 ENHRY and CDR2 SYGVKD. This CDR3 has 15 residues.

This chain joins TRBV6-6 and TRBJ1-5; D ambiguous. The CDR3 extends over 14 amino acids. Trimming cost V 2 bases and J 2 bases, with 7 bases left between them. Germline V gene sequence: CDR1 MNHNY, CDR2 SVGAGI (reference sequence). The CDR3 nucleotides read TGTGCCAGCAGTTACGCCGGGGGCAATCAGCCCCAGCATTTT. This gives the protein CASSYAGGNQPQHF.

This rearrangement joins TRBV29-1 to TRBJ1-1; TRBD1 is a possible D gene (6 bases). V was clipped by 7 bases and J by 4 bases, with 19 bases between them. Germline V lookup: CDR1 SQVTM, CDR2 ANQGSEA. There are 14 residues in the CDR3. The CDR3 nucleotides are TGCAGCGCCCTTGGGGGGGGCGCGTCCACTGAAGCTTTCTTT. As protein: CSALGGGASTEAFF.

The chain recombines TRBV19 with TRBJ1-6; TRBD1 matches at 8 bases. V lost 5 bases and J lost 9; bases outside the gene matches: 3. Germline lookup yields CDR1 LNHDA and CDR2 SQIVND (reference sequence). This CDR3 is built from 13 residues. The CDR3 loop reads CASSSGTGSPLHF. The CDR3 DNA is TGTGCCAGTAGTTCCGGGACAGGTTCACCCCTCCACTTT.

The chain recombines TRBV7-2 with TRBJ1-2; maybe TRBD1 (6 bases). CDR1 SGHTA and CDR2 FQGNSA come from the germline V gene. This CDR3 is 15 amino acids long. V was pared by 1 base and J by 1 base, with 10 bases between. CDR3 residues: CASSLVQGINYGYTF. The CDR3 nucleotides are TGTGCCAGCAGCTTAGTGCAGGGGATTAACTATGGCTACACCTTC.

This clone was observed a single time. This chain's CDR3 is CASSYRQGGEKLFF. In DNA form, the CDR3 reads TGTGCCAGCAGTTACCGACAGGGTGGGGAAAAACTGTTTTTT. J is TRBJ1-4 and V is TRBV6-5; 7 positions agree with TRBD1. This CDR3 has 14 amino acids. Germline V gene data show CDR1 as MNHEY and CDR2 as SVGAGI. The V segment lost 2 bases and the J segment 8 bases; nucleotides outside the gene matches: 5.

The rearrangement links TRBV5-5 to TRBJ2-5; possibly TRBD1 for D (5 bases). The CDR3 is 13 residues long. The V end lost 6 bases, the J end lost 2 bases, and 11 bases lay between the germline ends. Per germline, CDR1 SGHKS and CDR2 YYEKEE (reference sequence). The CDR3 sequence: CASTPTVQETQYF. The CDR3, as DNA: TGTGCCAGCACTCCGACAGTTCAAGAGACCCAGTACTTC.